Sequencing of this T cell receptor (beta chain) was carried out in a study of blood T cell repertoires in COVID-19. Overall study context: Sources were T cells, B-cell-depleted T cells, or PBMCs; the material itself was cDNA or gDNA.

In the original analysis: For nucleated cells, counts were estimated from reference gene primer amplification. Repertoires were generated with immunoSEQ multiplex PCR, while TCRdb's copy carries only in-frame clones and drops some. Clone size and V and J calls were adopted from that table, with D and trimming inferred from the DNA. The repertoire holds 110,000 or so clones, approximately 87% seen once, with approximately 2% in the top ten. Trimming stripped 0 bases from V and 8 bases from J, with 10 bases between. Germline V gene data show CDR1 as ENHRY and CDR2 as SYGVKD. The CDR3 runs to 14 residues.

The chain is built from TRBV10-3 and TRBJ1-4; TRBD1 might be the D (5 bases). The sequencing sample was made of peripheral blood. This sequence was found in a woman between 50 and 59 years old with acute or convalescent COVID-19. The DNA of the CDR3 is TGTGCCATCAGTGAGTCCCCCACAGGAGAAAAACTGTTTTTT. This sequence encodes CAISESPTGEKLFF.